A single sample gave rise to the 21 T cell receptor beta chains below, sequenced in a study of blood T cells in healthy people across ages. Sample-barcoded 5' priming and a J-beta primer mix drove a second PCR of 7 to 11 cycles. TCRdb processed the 5' RACE reads anew with MiXCR; each CDR3 protein has one entry. The sample comprises roughly 1.7 million distinct CDR3 sequences, almost 35% of which are singletons, and about 10% rests with the top ten. The sequencing sample was made of blood. The receptors come from a woman aged 30 to 39 in good health.

This clonotype was recorded at least ten times. The J gene is TRBJ2-3, the V gene TRBV29-1, with TRBD1 matching over 11 bases. With 6 bases clipped from V and 5 bases from J, the junction kept 7 bases outside the gene matches. Germline V gene lookup returns CDR1 SQVTM and CDR2 ANQGSEA. The CDR3 contains 14 residues. CDR3 protein: CSVDSGQGVDTQYF. CDR3 coding DNA: TGCAGCGTGGATTCGGGACAGGGGGTAGATACGCAGTATTTT.

V is TRBV7-3 and J is TRBJ2-1; D remains ambiguous. V lost 2 bases and J lost 7, with 12 bases in between. CDR1 SGHTA and CDR2 FQGTGA come from the germline V gene. The CDR3 is 14 amino acids. The CDR3, as DNA: TGTGCCAGCAGCTTACTCCCTCAGCCAAATGAGCAGTTCTTC. This gives the protein CASSLLPQPNEQFF.

With regard to this clonotype: This may come from a read error, since a much larger clone is one base off. The rearrangement joins TRBV29-1 to TRBJ2-1; 12 nucleotides match TRBD2. Trimming at V came to 4 bases and at J to 0 bases, leaving 7 bases not matched to a gene. This CDR3 is built from 17 residues. CDR1 is SQVTM and CDR2 is ANQGSEA in the germline V gene. The CDR3 DNA reads as TGCAGCGTTGTCGGGACTAGCGGGTTTAGCTCCTACAATGAGCAGTTCTTC. This codes for CSVVGTSGFSSYNEQFF.

This clonotype was seen a few times. This chain uses TRBV7-8 with TRBJ2-1, with TRBD2 as a possible D gene (6 bases). This CDR3 region has 16 residues. The V end was cut by 1 base, the J end by 6 bases, with 16 bases between. Germline V gene data show CDR1 as SGHVS and CDR2 as FQNEAQ. The CDR3 bases are TGTGCCAGCAGCTTAGGAGGCGGGAACCCTATCAATGAGCAGTTCTTC. Its protein is CASSLGGGNPINEQFF.

This clonotype has a handful of counts. The gene calls are TRBV9 and TRBJ2-1; 7 positions agree with TRBD2. The V and J ends lost 4 bases and 8 bases, in that order; junction bases with no gene match: 15. The CDR3 extends over 16 amino acids. Germline V gene data show CDR1 as SGDLS and CDR2 as YYNGEE. The CDR3 here is CASSFSVVGSGDEQFF. CDR3 sequence (DNA): TGTGCCAGCAGCTTCAGTGTAGTCGGGAGCGGGGATGAGCAGTTCTTC.

This clonotype was detected ten times or more. CDR3 in amino acids: CSARAGTGLAQYF. DNA of the CDR3: TGCAGTGCTAGAGCCGGGACAGGATTGGCGCAGTATTTT. V is TRBV20-1 and J is TRBJ2-3, with 8 bases matching TRBD1. This CDR3 is 13 amino acids long. With 1 base clipped from V and 10 bases from J, the junction kept 7 bases outside the gene matches. Germline CDR1 and CDR2: DFQATT and SNEGSKA (reference sequence).

Many counts were recorded for this clonotype. The V call is TRBV20-1, the J call TRBJ1-1; D unclear. Per the germline V gene, CDR1 is DFQATT and CDR2 is SNEGSKA (reference sequence). Trimming removed 4 bases at V and 10 bases at J, with 19 bases between. This CDR3 comprises 13 residues. The CDR3 loop is CSATLPGPRAAFF. The CDR3 coding sequence is TGCAGTGCTACCTTACCGGGCCCCCGGGCAGCTTTCTTT.

The chain carries TRBV6-1 and TRBJ1-5; unclear D gene. V shed 7 bases and J shed 2 bases, with 9 bases lying between them. This CDR3 is 13 amino acids long. Germline-derived CDR1 and CDR2 are MNHNS and SASEGT. The CDR3 reads CASTELGNQPQHF. The CDR3, as DNA: TGTGCCAGCACAGAACTCGGCAATCAGCCCCAGCATTTT.

V gene TRBV7-6 combines with J gene TRBJ1-4; TRBD1 might be the D (6 bases). The CDR3 is 14 residues long. Germline V CDR1 and CDR2: SGHVS, FNYEAQ. V gave up 4 bases and J gave up 6 bases, with 12 bases separating them. In nucleotides, the CDR3 is TGTGCCAGCAGCTCAGGGGCGCCGGATGAAAAACTGTTTTTT. Encoded protein: CASSSGAPDEKLFF.

DNA for the CDR3: TGCGCCAGCAGCTTCGGGACAGGCATGAGTGGTGAGCAGTTCTTC. Protein: CASSFGTGMSGEQFF. The chain carries TRBV5-1 and TRBJ2-1, with 8 bases aligning to TRBD1. There are 15 residues in the CDR3. V was pared by 2 bases and J by 9 bases, with 10 bases of the junction left unmatched. CDR1 is SGHRS and CDR2 is YFSETQ in the germline V gene.

For this clonotype: A much larger clone is a single base away; this may be a read error. The rearrangement links TRBV29-1 to TRBJ2-3; possible D gene TRBD2, 5 bases. CDR1 and CDR2 from the germline V gene are SQVTM and ANQGSEA. This CDR3 region has 14 residues. V was shortened by 7 bases and J by 2 bases, with 16 bases between the two germline ends. CDR3 protein: CSAASGDATDTQYF. DNA for the CDR3: TGCAGCGCTGCCAGCGGCGACGCCACAGATACGCAGTATTTT.

The gene calls are TRBV27 and TRBJ2-7; TRBD1 might be the D (6 bases). From germline, CDR1 is MNHEY and CDR2 SMNVEV (reference sequence). The CDR3 consists of 14 residues. V was cut by 5 bases and J by 3 bases, with 14 bases left in between. Written as DNA, the CDR3 is TGTGCCAGCAGTCGACAGGTGTCGTTCTACGAGCAGTACTTC. It codes for CASSRQVSFYEQYF.

The V gene is TRBV5-1, the J gene TRBJ1-2; 9 bases are a match to TRBD1. The V and J ends lost 0 bases and 0 bases, in that order; junction bases with no gene match: 6. Germline CDR1 SGHRS, CDR2 YFSETQ. The length of the CDR3 is 17 residues. CDR3 nucleotide sequence: TGCGCCAGCAGCTTGGGAGGGACAGGGACGGCTAACTATGGCTACACCTTC. This codes for CASSLGGTGTANYGYTF.

The chain couples TRBV7-8 to TRBJ2-5, with TRBD2 matching over 11 bases. The CDR3 extends over 15 amino acids. Germline V gene lookup returns CDR1 SGHVS and CDR2 FQNEAQ. V shed 2 bases, J shed 5 bases, and the junction held 4 bases outside the gene matches. The CDR3 sequence: CASSLPGLAGETQYF. Here the CDR3 DNA reads TGTGCCAGCAGCTTACCTGGACTAGCGGGCGAGACCCAGTACTTC.

The chain joins TRBV18 to TRBJ2-4; 9 nucleotides agree with TRBD1. With the DNA end fitting TRBJ2-7 better, the J assignment may be wrong. In germline, CDR1 is KGHSH, CDR2 LQKENI. The CDR3 covers 14 residues. Here the CDR3 reads CASSPTTGGHEQYF. The CDR3 DNA reads TGTGCCAGCTCACCAACCACAGGGGGCCACGAGCAGTACTTC.

This clonotype was counted a few times. This sequence joins TRBV3-1 and TRBJ1-1; no reliable D call. This CDR3 region has 16 residues. Trimming removed 0 bases at V and 7 bases at J, with 18 bases between. In germline, CDR1 is LGHDT, CDR2 YNNKEL (reference sequence). CDR3 bases: TGTGCCAGCAGCCAAGATTTAGGAGGGCTCTGGGTTGAAGCTTTCTTT. It encodes CASSQDLGGLWVEAFF.

The V call is TRBV5-1, the J call TRBJ2-6; 9 bases are a match to TRBD2. The CDR3 sequence is 18 residues long. V dropped 3 bases and J dropped 2; count of bases not matched to a gene: 9. Germline lookup yields CDR1 SGHRS and CDR2 YFSETQ. CDR3 DNA sequence: TGCGCCAGCAGCTCGCTGGCTAGCGGGGCAGCTGGGGCCAACGTCCTGACTTTC. Translated, it gives CASSSLASGAAGANVLTF.

This chain connects TRBV1 to TRBJ2-3; TRBD2, as called in the table, went unchecked against the DNA. TRBV1 is tagged as a pseudogene. The CDR3 contains 14 residues. The CDR3 region is CTSSPGTRDSYRYF. The CDR3 nucleotides read TGCACCAGCAGCCCCGGGACTAGGGACTCCTATAGGTATTTT.

V gene TRBV7-9 combines with J gene TRBJ2-7; perhaps TRBD2 as D (5 bases). CDR1 and CDR2 (germline): SEHNR, FQNEAQ (reference sequence). The CDR3 has 12 amino acids. Trimming stripped 4 bases from V and 7 bases from J, with 11 bases between. The CDR3: CASSSGIGEQYF. CDR3 coding DNA: TGTGCCAGCAGCTCGGGAATAGGAGAGCAGTACTTC.

The V gene is TRBV6-5, the J gene TRBJ2-7, with TRBD2 identical over 8 bases. Germline lookup yields CDR1 MNHEY and CDR2 SVGAGI. Trimming took 2 bases from V and 6 from J; bases not matched to a gene: 9. This CDR3 region has 15 residues. The CDR3 nucleotides read TGTGCCAGCAGTTACCTCTCCGACGGGAGGGCCGAGCAGTACTTC. Residues: CASSYLSDGRAEQYF.

The chain is built from TRBV7-9 and TRBJ1-1; 9 bases align to TRBD1. Germline V gene data show CDR1 as SEHNR and CDR2 as FQNEAQ (reference sequence). J lost 6 bases, V lost 4 bases, and 9 bases had no gene match. The CDR3 has 15 residues. CDR3 bases: TGTGCCAGCAGCTCCGGGACAGGGAGCGCCTCTGAAGCTTTCTTT. Translation gives CASSSGTGSASEAFF.